This TCR beta chain was obtained from a study of blood T cell repertoires in COVID-19. Study context: Nucleic acid was either cDNA or gDNA, and it came from T cells, B-cell-depleted T cells, or PBMCs.

CDR3 length: 13 amino acids. Germline V gives CDR1 SGHTA, CDR2 FQGTGA. The ends lost 6 bases at V and 7 bases at J; junction bases unmatched: 5. Assay used: immunoSEQ multiplex PCR; TCRdb lists only in-frame clones, some missing. The repertoire holds about 200,000 clones, with roughly 83% as singletons. Membership in each cohort depended on participant-reported clinical history. The chain joins TRBV7-3 to TRBJ1-1, with TRBD1 identical over 10 bases. This sequence was found in a man in his forties with acute COVID-19. The sequencing input was PBMCs or T cells enriched from blood (not recorded which). The CDR3 protein is CASSWDRGGEAFF. In DNA form, the CDR3 reads TGTGCCAGCAGTTGGGACAGGGGAGGTGAAGCTTTCTTT.